This T cell receptor (beta chain) stems from a study of OX40 agonist ivuxolimab in advanced cancers. Whole-study results and caveats: Researchers report that CD8+ T cells had, on average, more expanded clones than CD4+.

With regard to this clone: Its target is not known.

The assay was immunoSEQ multiplex PCR, and TCRdb's table has in-frame clones only and misses some. The data contain about 100,000 clones, under 85% of them singletons. The CDR3 length is 16 residues. Trimming pared 1 base from V and 4 bases from J, leaving 13 bases between. CDR1 is LGHNA and CDR2 is YSLEER in the germline V gene. The sequences come from CD4+ or CD8+ T cells sorted from blood, collected in a trial of the OX40 agonist ivuxolimab. The genes are TRBV4-3 and TRBJ2-2, with D unresolved. The receptor was isolated from an adult with an advanced solid tumor such as melanoma, head and neck, liver or kidney cancer. CDR3 sequence reads: CASSQGKGRLTGELFF. Here the CDR3 DNA reads TGCGCCAGCAGCCAAGGTAAAGGCAGGCTCACCGGGGAGCTGTTTTTT.